This T cell receptor (beta chain) was identified during a study of early stage breast cancer tumors. Across the study: Average read coverage per sample was roughly 9.3-fold. Overall study results and limits: Compared with adjacent normal breast, tumors showed roughly 2.5-fold denser, more clonal T cells. Most shared enriched TCRB sequences were commonly generated ones.

As for this clone: Its cognate antigen is unknown.

Here immunoSEQ multiplex PCR was the method, and the copy in TCRdb shows in-frame clones only, minus some. The sample includes tens of thousands of clones, over 75% seen only once; the top ten take around 3.4%. The CDR3 length is 15 residues. With V trimmed by 0 bases and J by 4 bases, 4 bases remained unmatched. The germline gives CDR1 SGHRS, CDR2 YFSETQ. The rearrangement uses TRBV5-1 and TRBJ2-7; 10 bases map to TRBD2. The receptor was isolated from a person aged 40-50 years with breast cancer. Sequencing was carried out using blood. CDR3 nucleotides: TGCGCCAGCAGCTTGGCCCTAGCGGGAGCTTACGAGCAGTACTTC. Its protein is CASSLALAGAYEQYF. The variable domain in full, with the rest retrieved from reference TRBV5-1 and TRBJ2-7, is KAGVTQTPRYLIKTRGQQVTLSCSPISGHRSVSWYQQTPGQGLQFLFEYFSETQRNKGNFPGRFSGRQFSNSRSEMNVSTLELGDSALYLCASSLALAGAYEQYFGPGTRLTVT.